The 21 T cell receptor beta chains given below trace back to one sample, sequenced in a study of shared clonotypes between healthy human individuals. Only in-frame clones appear in the TCRdb table, and some are missing; sequencing was by immunoSEQ multiplex PCR. The sample holds fewer than 2.5 million clones, roughly 93% seen once. Source material: naive CD4+ T cells from PBMCs. Subset described: CD45RA+ positively selected. The receptors originated from a man younger than 35 in good health. Some clones in this sample may be carry-over from other donors' samples.

This clone was seen only once. The V gene is TRBV19, the J gene TRBJ2-1; the D gene is possibly TRBD1 (6 bases). Trimming shortened V by 6 bases and J by 1 base, and 10 bases separated the two germline ends. Germline V CDR1 and CDR2: LNHDA, SQIVND (reference sequence). This CDR3 has 14 amino acids. The CDR3 spells CASSLGASYNEQFF. The CDR3 DNA reads TGTGCCAGTAGCCTGGGGGCGTCCTACAATGAGCAGTTCTTC.

V is TRBV14 and J is TRBJ2-7, with D tentatively TRBD2 (6 bases). The CDR3 runs 15 residues. Trimming removed 6 bases at V and 0 bases at J, with 15 bases between. CDR1 is SGHDN and CDR2 is FVKESK in the germline V gene. The CDR3 loop is CASRKTGTGSYEQYF. CDR3 nucleotide sequence: TGTGCCAGCAGAAAAACCGGGACTGGCTCCTACGAGCAGTACTTC.

The J gene is TRBJ1-5, the V gene TRBV19; the match to TRBD1 covers 11 bases. The CDR3 loop spans 17 amino acids. J was trimmed by 2 bases and V by 6 bases; bases with no gene match: 9. The germline gives CDR1 LNHDA, CDR2 SQIVND (reference sequence). The CDR3 bases are TGTGCCAGTAGGGAACGGACAGGGGGCATGGGCAATCAGCCCCAGCATTTT. Protein sequence: CASRERTGGMGNQPQHF.

The chain employs TRBV12-5 and TRBJ1-2, with 9 positions matching TRBD1. The germline V gene encodes CDR1 LGHNT and CDR2 FRNRAP. V gave up 3 bases and J gave up 0 bases; unmatched junction bases: 14. The CDR3 consists of 19 residues. The CDR3: CASGFGPGTGQLANYGYTF. CDR3 nucleotides: TGTGCTAGTGGTTTCGGACCCGGGACAGGGCAATTGGCTAACTATGGCTACACCTTC.

The gene calls are TRBV5-1 and TRBJ1-4; tentatively, D is TRBD1 (5 bases). The CDR3 consists of 15 residues. Germline V CDR1 and CDR2: SGHRS, YFSETQ. The V end was cut by 4 bases, the J end by 8 bases, with 18 bases between. The CDR3 spells CASSPSSAGGEKLFF. The CDR3, as DNA: TGCGCCAGCAGCCCCTCGAGCGCCGGGGGAGAAAAACTGTTTTTT.

The chain carries TRBV14 and TRBJ2-7; 7 bases are a match to TRBD2. The CDR3 is 16 residues long. CDR1 is SGHDN and CDR2 is FVKESK in the germline V gene. The V gene end was trimmed by 4 bases and the J gene end by 2 bases; junction bases not matched to a gene: 11. The CDR3 loop reads CASSPINWGGAYEQYF. Written as DNA, the CDR3 is TGTGCCAGCAGCCCCATAAACTGGGGGGGAGCCTACGAGCAGTACTTC. Using reference TRBV14 and TRBJ2-7 for the parts outside the CDR3, the full variable domain is EAGVTQFPSHSVIEKGQTVTLRCDPISGHDNLYWYRRVMGKEIKFLLHFVKESKQDESGMPNNRFLAERTGGTYSTLKVQPAELEDSGVYFCASSPINWGGAYEQYFGPGTRLTVT.

The V and J genes are TRBV5-1 and TRBJ1-2; tentative D call: TRBD1 (6 bases). Germline CDR1 is SGHRS and CDR2 is YFSETQ. The V end was cut by 0 bases, the J end by 5 bases, with 11 bases between. The CDR3 consists of 14 residues. CDR3: CASSLDQGRYGYTF. The CDR3 region has the DNA TGCGCCAGCAGCTTGGACCAGGGGCGGTATGGCTACACCTTC.

This clone was recorded once. The rearrangement links TRBV5-4 to TRBJ2-3, with D maybe TRBD1 (6 bases). CDR3 size: 14 residues. The ends were cut back, 1 base at V and 5 bases at J, with 11 bases in the middle. Germline assignment: CDR1 SGHNT and CDR2 YYREEE (reference sequence). The DNA for the CDR3 is TGTGCCAGCAGCTTGTTACAGGGTGAAGATACGCAGTATTTT. Encoded protein: CASSLLQGEDTQYF.

A single count supports this clone. The chain is built from TRBV4-1 and TRBJ2-1; 11 bases fit TRBD2. The CDR3 spans 17 residues. Germline assignment: CDR1 MGHRA and CDR2 YSYEKL. J was trimmed by 8 bases and V by 2 bases; bases with no gene match: 11. The CDR3 sequence: CASSQPLLAGGTYEQFF. Written as DNA, the CDR3 is TGCGCCAGCAGCCAACCCCTCCTAGCGGGAGGAACCTATGAGCAGTTCTTC.

The chain couples TRBV19 to TRBJ1-2; a possible D gene is TRBD1 (5 bases). CDR1 is LNHDA and CDR2 is SQIVND in the germline V gene (reference sequence). V was trimmed by 8 bases and J by 8 bases, leaving 18 bases between them. The CDR3 has 13 residues. The CDR3 spells CASRLGGTLGYTF. The CDR3 coding sequence is TGTGCCAGTCGATTGGGGGGTACGCTGGGCTACACCTTC. Complete variable domain (other parts from reference TRBV19 and TRBJ1-2): DGGITQSPKYLFRKEGQNVTLSCEQNLNHDAMYWYRQDPGQGLRLIYYSQIVNDFQKGDIAEGYSVSREKKESFPLTVTSAQKNPTAFYLCASRLGGTLGYTFGSGTRLTVV.

This chain links TRBV5-4 with TRBJ2-7; either TRBD1 or TRBD2 may supply D (5 bases each). CDR3 length: 12 amino acids. V lost 7 bases, J lost 5 bases, and 13 bases lay in between. Looked up from germline, CDR1 is SGHNT and CDR2 is YYREEE (reference sequence). The CDR3 nucleotides are TGTGCCAGCGGAGGAGCAGGGAACGAGCAGTACTTC. Amino acid sequence: CASGGAGNEQYF. Together with reference TRBV5-4 and TRBJ2-7, the CDR3 gives the full variable domain: ETGVTQSPTHLIKTRGQQVTLRCSSQSGHNTVSWYQQALGQGPQFIFQYYREEENGRGNFPPRFSGLQFPNYSSELNVNALELDDSALYLCASGGAGNEQYFGPGTRLTVT.

The V gene is TRBV11-2, the J gene TRBJ1-1; D remains ambiguous. The CDR3 is made up of 10 amino acids. V gave up 5 bases and J gave up 5 bases, with 3 bases separating them. Per germline, CDR1 SGHAT and CDR2 FQNNGV. Here the CDR3 reads CASSVTEAFF. CDR3 sequence (DNA): TGTGCCAGCAGCGTGACTGAAGCTTTCTTT. Supplemented by reference TRBV11-2 and TRBJ1-1, the full variable domain reads EAGVAQSPRYKIIEKRQSVAFWCNPISGHATLYWYQQILGQGPKLLIQFQNNGVVDDSQLPKDRFSAERLKGVDSTLKIQPAKLEDSAVYLCASSVTEAFFGQGTRLTVV.

This chain uses TRBV6-6 with TRBJ1-1; possibly TRBD1 for D (5 bases). The CDR3 extends over 15 amino acids. Germline V gene lookup returns CDR1 MNHNY and CDR2 SVGAGI (reference sequence). The ends were cut back, 6 bases at V and 4 bases at J, with 18 bases in the middle. The CDR3 spells CASRRQGITGTEAFF. The CDR3 region has the DNA TGTGCCAGCAGACGCCAGGGCATAACTGGCACTGAAGCTTTCTTT.

The chain combines TRBV28 with TRBJ2-7; 7 bases align to TRBD1. Germline V CDR1 and CDR2: MDHEN, SYDVKM. This CDR3 is 14 amino acids long. The J segment lost 3 bases and the V segment lost 5 bases, leaving 7 bases of the junction unmatched. CDR3: CASSGWQGVYEQYF. The CDR3 DNA sequence: TGTGCCAGCAGTGGATGGCAGGGGGTCTACGAGCAGTACTTC.

This clone was detected once. V usage is TRBV15 and J usage is TRBJ2-1; D remains ambiguous. Trimming stripped 4 bases from V and 3 bases from J, with 7 bases between. The CDR3 is 13 amino acids. Germline loops: CDR1 LNHNV, CDR2 YYDKDF (reference sequence). CDR3 region: CATSIGDYNEQFF. Written as DNA, the CDR3 is TGTGCCACCAGCATCGGTGACTACAATGAGCAGTTCTTC. The entire variable domain, with the rest obtained from reference TRBV15 and TRBJ2-1, is as follows: DAMVIQNPRYQVTQFGKPVTLSCSQTLNHNVMYWYQQKSSQAPKLLFHYYDKDFNNEADTPDNFQSRRPNTSFCFLDIRSPGLGDTAMYLCATSIGDYNEQFFGPGTRLTVL.

The J gene is TRBJ1-2, the V gene TRBV5-1; the D is unclear. The length of the CDR3 is 12 residues. CDR1 SGHRS and CDR2 YFSETQ come from the germline V gene. V was shortened by 4 bases and J by 4 bases, with 8 bases between the two germline ends. CDR3 sequence (DNA): TGCGCCAGCAGCCTGAATACCTATGGCTACACCTTC. This codes for CASSLNTYGYTF.

About this clone: This specimen includes other DNA sequences encoding the same CDR3. The genes are TRBV7-7 and TRBJ2-1; D may be TRBD1 or TRBD2 (6 bases each). The V gene's germline CDR1 is SSHAT and CDR2 FNYEAQ (reference sequence). V lost 3 bases, J lost 4 bases, and 10 bases lay in between. This CDR3 spans 14 amino acids. The CDR3 spells CASSLEGGYNEQFF. CDR3 nucleotides: TGTGCCAGCAGCTTGGAAGGGGGGTACAATGAGCAGTTCTTC.

The J gene is TRBJ2-3, the V gene TRBV6-5, with a possible D match to TRBD2 (5 bases). V lost 6 bases and J lost 1, with 14 bases in between. Germline lookup yields CDR1 MNHEY and CDR2 SVGAGI. There are 15 residues in the CDR3. CDR3 sequence reads: CASRSAAAGTDTQYF. As DNA, the CDR3 is TGTGCCAGCAGATCGGCAGCGGCCGGCACAGATACGCAGTATTTT.

This clone was seen only a few times. The gene calls are TRBV29-1 and TRBJ2-6; a weak D match, TRBD2 (6 bases). CDR1 is SQVTM and CDR2 is ANQGSEA in the germline V gene. This CDR3 contains 14 residues. Trimming stripped 3 bases from V and 2 bases from J, with 8 bases between. This CDR3 reads CSVDGGAGANVLTF. CDR3 DNA sequence: TGCAGCGTTGACGGGGGAGCTGGGGCCAACGTCCTGACTTTC.

The chain carries TRBV27 and TRBJ2-3; TRBD1 aligns across 9 bases. V shed 6 bases, J shed 3 bases, and the junction held 13 bases outside the gene matches. There are 17 residues in the CDR3. Per germline, CDR1 MNHEY and CDR2 SMNVEV (reference sequence). CDR3 DNA sequence: TGTGCCAGCAGCCAAACAGTCCGGGACAGGGCTACAGATACGCAGTATTTT. It translates to CASSQTVRDRATDTQYF.

V gene TRBV30 combines with J gene TRBJ1-2; perhaps TRBD1 as D (5 bases). Between the trimmed V and J ends, which lost 4 bases and 8 bases, there was a span of 14 bases. Germline V lookup: CDR1 GTSNPN, CDR2 SVGIG (reference sequence). The CDR3 has 12 amino acids. The chain's CDR3 is CAWTHVGTGYTF. CDR3 bases: TGTGCCTGGACCCACGTCGGGACCGGCTACACCTTC.